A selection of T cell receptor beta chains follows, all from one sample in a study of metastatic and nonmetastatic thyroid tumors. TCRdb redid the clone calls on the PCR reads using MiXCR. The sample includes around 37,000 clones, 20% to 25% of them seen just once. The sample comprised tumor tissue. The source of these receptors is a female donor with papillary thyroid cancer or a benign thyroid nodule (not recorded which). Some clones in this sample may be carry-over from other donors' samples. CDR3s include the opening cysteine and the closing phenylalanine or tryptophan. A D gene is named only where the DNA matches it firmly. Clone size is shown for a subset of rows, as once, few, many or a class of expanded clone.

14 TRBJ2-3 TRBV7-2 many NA CASSLLGITDTQYF TGTGCCAGCAGCTTATTGGGGATCACAGATACGCAGTATTTT
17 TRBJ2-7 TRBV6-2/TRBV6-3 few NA CASRAEDILTDSYEQYF TGTGCCAGCAGGGCCGAGGATATTCTGACAGACTCCTACGAGCAGTACTTC
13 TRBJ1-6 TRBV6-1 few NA CASSQGFSSPLHF TGTGCCAGCAGTCAGGGTTTCAGTTCACCCCTCCACTTT
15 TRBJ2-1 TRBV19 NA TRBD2 CASSTIAGETNEQFF TGTGCCAGTAGTACAATAGCGGGAGAGACCAATGAGCAGTTCTTC
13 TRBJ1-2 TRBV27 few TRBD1 CAIIREGAYGYTF TGTGCCATCATCCGGGAGGGGGCCTATGGCTACACCTTC
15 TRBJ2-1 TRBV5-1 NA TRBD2 CASSLLAGGLNEQFF TGCGCCAGCAGCCTACTAGCGGGGGGCCTCAATGAGCAGTTCTTC
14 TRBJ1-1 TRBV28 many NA CASSLIGGQLEAFF TGTGCCAGCAGTTTAATCGGTGGGCAGCTTGAAGCTTTCTTT
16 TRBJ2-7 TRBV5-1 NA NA CASSPGPGLGIYEQYF TGCGCCAGCAGCCCGGGACCTGGTCTAGGAATCTACGAGCAGTACTTC
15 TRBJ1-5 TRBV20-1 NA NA CSATTDRSGGQPQHF TGCAGTGCCACCACCGACAGGTCGGGGGGTCAGCCCCAGCATTTT
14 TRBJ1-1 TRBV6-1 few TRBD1 CASSSQGADTEAFF TGTGCCAGCAGCTCACAGGGGGCTGACACTGAAGCTTTCTTT
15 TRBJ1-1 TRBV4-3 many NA CASSQARGGGSEAFF TGCGCCAGCAGCCAAGCCCGAGGGGGGGGCTCTGAAGCTTTCTTT
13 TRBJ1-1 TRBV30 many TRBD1 CASGQNMNTEAFF TGTGCCTCGGGACAGAACATGAACACTGAAGCTTTCTTT
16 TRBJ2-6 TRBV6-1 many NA CASSTYRVKGANVLTF TGTGCCAGCAGTACATACAGGGTGAAAGGGGCCAACGTCCTGACTTTC
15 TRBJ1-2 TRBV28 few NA CASRRERGRDYGYTF TGTGCCAGCAGACGCGAGCGGGGGCGCGACTATGGCTACACCTTC
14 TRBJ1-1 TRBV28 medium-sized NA CASSFLGRNTEAFF TGTGCCAGCAGTTTTTTGGGGCGGAACACTGAAGCTTTCTTT
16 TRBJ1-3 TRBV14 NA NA CASSKGGQLGGNTIYF TGTGCCAGCAGCAAAGGAGGACAGCTGGGAGGAAACACCATATATTTT
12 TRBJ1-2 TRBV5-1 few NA CASSLDVKGYTF TGCGCCAGCAGCTTGGACGTGAAAGGCTACACCTTC
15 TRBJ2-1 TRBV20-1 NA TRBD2 CSARGTSGAYNEQFF TGCAGTGCTAGAGGCACTAGCGGGGCCTACAATGAGCAGTTCTTC
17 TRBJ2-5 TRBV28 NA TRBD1 CASSSTLGQGVGWTQYF TGTGCCAGCAGTTCCACCCTAGGACAGGGGGTTGGGTGGACCCAGTACTTC
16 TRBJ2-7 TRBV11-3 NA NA CASSPSAGAGLYEQYF TGTGCCAGCAGCCCTTCCGCGGGGGCGGGGCTCTACGAGCAGTACTTC
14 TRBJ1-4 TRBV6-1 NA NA CASMPGGEFEKLFF TGTGCCAGCATGCCGGGAGGGGAGTTTGAAAAACTGTTTTTT
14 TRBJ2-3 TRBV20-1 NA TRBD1 CSARRDRGADTQYF TGCAGTGCCCGGAGGGACAGGGGGGCAGATACGCAGTATTTT
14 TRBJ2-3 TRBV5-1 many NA CASSLATHTDTQYF TGCGCCAGCAGCTTGGCGACTCACACAGATACGCAGTATTTT
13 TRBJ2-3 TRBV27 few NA CASSLPGTDTQYF TGTGCCAGCAGTTTACCGGGGACAGATACGCAGTATTTT
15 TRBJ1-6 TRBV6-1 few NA CASSSQDYYNSPLHF TGTGCCAGCAGTTCCCAGGACTACTATAATTCACCCCTCCACTTT
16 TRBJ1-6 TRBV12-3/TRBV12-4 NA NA CASRKDSRGYNSPLHF TGTGCCAGCAGAAAGGACTCACGGGGTTATAATTCACCCCTCCACTTT
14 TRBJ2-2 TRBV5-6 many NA CASSLLGVTGELFF TGTGCCAGCAGCTTGTTGGGGGTCACCGGGGAGCTGTTTTTT
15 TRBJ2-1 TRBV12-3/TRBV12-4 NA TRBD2 CASSLGTSGYNEQFF TGTGCCAGCAGTTTAGGGACTAGCGGTTACAATGAGCAGTTCTTC
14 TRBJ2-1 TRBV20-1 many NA CSARDLGSYNEQFF TGCAGTGCTAGAGATCTAGGCTCCTACAATGAGCAGTTCTTC